This T cell receptor beta chain appears in the sequencing data of a study of T cell repertoires in cytomegalovirus infection (dated by TCRdb to about 2019). Concerning the study at large: Recently identified HLA-C-restricted CMV epitopes, whose presentation resists viral immunomodulation, were targeted by peptide stimulations together with well-studied HLA-B-restricted epitopes. Because public TCR beta signatures pointed to carriage of CMV infection together with the matching HLA type, the HLA type of each donor mattered for the analysis.

The treatment or condition label, as the study defines it: in vitro stimulation with specific CMV peptide epitopes to enrich CMV-specific T cells. Sequenced using an Illumina HiSeq 1500. The raw public data were reprocessed by TCRdb itself: fastp quality trimming at Q25, MiXCR clonotype calling, in-frame beta chains only. Rows are combined by CDR3 protein, so each entry shows the most common genes and DNA. Recorded for this sample are about 480,000 distinct CDR3 sequences; around 30% of them occurred a single time. 15% to 20% of the sample comes from the top ten. This clonotype turned up a few times. Its cognate antigen has yet to be identified. Nothing much larger sits one base from this clone, and base qualities are not available. The CDR3 measures 20 amino acids from cysteine to phenylalanine. The CDR3 DNA has 60 bases and is translated from base 1. CDR1 and CDR2, looked up from the germline V gene (reference sequence), are LNHDA and SQIVND. Ends trimmed: V by 6 bases, J by 6 bases; bases unmatched to a gene: 25.

Overall study outcomes, separate from this receptor: The ex vivo response was dominated by HLA-C-restricted CMV-specific TCR beta clonotypes, which also provided the single most frequent clonotype in two of eight donors. In both this cohort and an independent roughly 350-donor cohort, the cumulative frequency of public TCR beta family members distinguished carriers of CMV infection plus the relevant HLA type.

The receptor chain draws on TRBV19 and TRBJ2-3, and 9 junction bases match TRBD1. The sample in question was cultured PBMCs, obtained from culture after CMV antigen stimulation. The sequence derives from a human donor in good health (CMV status not recorded). Some clones in this sample may be carry-over from other donors' samples. CDR3 sequence: CASRLTGTGYGIRKSDTQYF. The nucleotide sequence is TGTGCCAGTAGGTTAACCGGGACAGGGTACGGGATTCGGAAGAGTGATACGCAGTATTTT.